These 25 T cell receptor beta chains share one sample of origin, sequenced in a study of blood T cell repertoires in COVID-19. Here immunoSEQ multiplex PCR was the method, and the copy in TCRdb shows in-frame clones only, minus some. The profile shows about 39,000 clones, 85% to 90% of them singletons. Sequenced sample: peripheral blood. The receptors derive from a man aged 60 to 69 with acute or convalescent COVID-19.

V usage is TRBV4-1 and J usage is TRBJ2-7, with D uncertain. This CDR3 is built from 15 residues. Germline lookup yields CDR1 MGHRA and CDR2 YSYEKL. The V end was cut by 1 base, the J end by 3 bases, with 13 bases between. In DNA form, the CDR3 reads TGCGCCAGCAGCCAAGTGCACTCCTTATACTACGAGCAGTACTTC. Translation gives CASSQVHSLYYEQYF.

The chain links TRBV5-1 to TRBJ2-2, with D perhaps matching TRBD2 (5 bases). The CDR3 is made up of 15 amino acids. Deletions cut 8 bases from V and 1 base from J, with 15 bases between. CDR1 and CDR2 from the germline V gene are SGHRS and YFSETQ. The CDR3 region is CASGEEGRNTGELFF. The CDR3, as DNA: TGCGCCAGTGGGGAAGAAGGGAGGAACACCGGGGAGCTGTTTTTT.

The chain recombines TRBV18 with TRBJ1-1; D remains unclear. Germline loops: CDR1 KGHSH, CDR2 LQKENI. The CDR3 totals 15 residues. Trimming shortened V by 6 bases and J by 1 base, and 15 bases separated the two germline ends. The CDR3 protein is CASSLSTGQNTEAFF. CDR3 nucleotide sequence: TGTGCCAGCTCCCTTTCCACCGGTCAGAACACTGAAGCTTTCTTT.

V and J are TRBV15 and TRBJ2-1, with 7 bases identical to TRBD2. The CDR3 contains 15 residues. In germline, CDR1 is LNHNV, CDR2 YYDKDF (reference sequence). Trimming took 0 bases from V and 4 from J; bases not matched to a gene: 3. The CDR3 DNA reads TGTGCCACCAGCAGAGATCGGGGGGTTTACAATGAGCAGTTCTTC. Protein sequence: CATSRDRGVYNEQFF. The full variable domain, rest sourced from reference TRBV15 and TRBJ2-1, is DAMVIQNPRYQVTQFGKPVTLSCSQTLNHNVMYWYQQKSSQAPKLLFHYYDKDFNNEADTPDNFQSRRPNTSFCFLDIRSPGLGDTAMYLCATSRDRGVYNEQFFGPGTRLTVL.

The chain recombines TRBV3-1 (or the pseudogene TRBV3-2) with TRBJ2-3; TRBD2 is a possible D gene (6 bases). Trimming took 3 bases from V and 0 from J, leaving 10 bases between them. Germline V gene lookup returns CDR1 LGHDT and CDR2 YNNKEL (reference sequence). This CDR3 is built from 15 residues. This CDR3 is CASSHFAGSTDTQYF. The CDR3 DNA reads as TGTGCCAGCAGCCATTTCGCGGGGAGCACAGATACGCAGTATTTT.

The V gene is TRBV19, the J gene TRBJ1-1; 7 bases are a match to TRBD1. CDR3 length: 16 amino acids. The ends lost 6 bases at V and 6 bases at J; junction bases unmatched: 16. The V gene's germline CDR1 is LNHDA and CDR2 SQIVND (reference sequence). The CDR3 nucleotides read TGTGCCAGTAGAGGGATAAGTCAGGGGGTTCCGTCTGAAGCTTTCTTT. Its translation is CASRGISQGVPSEAFF.

The CDR3 reads CASSRPDRGSPLHF. The CDR3 coding sequence is TGTGCCAGCAGCAGACCGGACCGCGGGTCACCCCTCCACTTT. V is TRBV5-6 and J is TRBJ1-6, with unresolved D. Trimming left V 4 bases short and J 10 bases short, with 15 bases between. The CDR3 covers 14 residues. Germline V gene sequence: CDR1 SGHDT, CDR2 YYEEEE.

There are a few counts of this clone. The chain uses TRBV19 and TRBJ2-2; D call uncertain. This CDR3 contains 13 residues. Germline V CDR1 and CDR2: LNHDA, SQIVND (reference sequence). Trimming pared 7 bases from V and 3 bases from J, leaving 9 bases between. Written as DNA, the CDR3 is TGTGCCAGTACTCAGCGCTACACCGGGGAGCTGTTTTTT. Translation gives CASTQRYTGELFF.

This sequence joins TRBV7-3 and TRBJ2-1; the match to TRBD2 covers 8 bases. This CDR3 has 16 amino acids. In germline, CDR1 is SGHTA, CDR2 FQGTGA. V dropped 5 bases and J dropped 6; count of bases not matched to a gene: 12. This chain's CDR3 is CASSPSGGIPGNEQFF. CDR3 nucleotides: TGTGCCAGCAGCCCCTCGGGGGGGATACCCGGCAATGAGCAGTTCTTC.

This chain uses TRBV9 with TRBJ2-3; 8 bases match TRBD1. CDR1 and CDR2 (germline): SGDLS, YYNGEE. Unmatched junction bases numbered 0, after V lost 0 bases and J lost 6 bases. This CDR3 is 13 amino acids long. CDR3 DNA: TGTGCCAGCAGCGTAGACAGGGGGGATACGCAGTATTTT. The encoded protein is CASSVDRGDTQYF.

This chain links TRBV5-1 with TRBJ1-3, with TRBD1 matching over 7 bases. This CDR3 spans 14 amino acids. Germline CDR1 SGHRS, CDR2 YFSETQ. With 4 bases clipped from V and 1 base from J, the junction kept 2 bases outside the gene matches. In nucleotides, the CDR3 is TGCGCCAGCAGCCTACAGGGGTCTGGAAACACCATATATTTT. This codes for CASSLQGSGNTIYF.

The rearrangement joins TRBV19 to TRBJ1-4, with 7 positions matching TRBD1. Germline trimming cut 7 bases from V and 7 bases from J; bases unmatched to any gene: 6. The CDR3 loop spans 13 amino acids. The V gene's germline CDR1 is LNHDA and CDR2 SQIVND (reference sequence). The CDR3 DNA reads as TGTGCCAGTACCGGGACAGCTATTGAAAAACTGTTTTTT. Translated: CASTGTAIEKLFF. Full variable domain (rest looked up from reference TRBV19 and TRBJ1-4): DGGITQSPKYLFRKEGQNVTLSCEQNLNHDAMYWYRQDPGQGLRLIYYSQIVNDFQKGDIAEGYSVSREKKESFPLTVTSAQKNPTAFYLCASTGTAIEKLFFGSGTQLSVL.

As DNA, the CDR3 is TGTGCCCAAGGCCCCTTCCGGGACAGGAGCACAGATACGCAGTATTTT. Translating it yields CAQGPFRDRSTDTQYF. V and J are TRBV30 and TRBJ2-3; 8 bases fit TRBD1. CDR3 size: 16 residues. CDR1 GTSNPN and CDR2 SVGIG come from the germline V gene (reference sequence). V gave up 8 bases and J gave up 0 bases; unmatched junction bases: 13.

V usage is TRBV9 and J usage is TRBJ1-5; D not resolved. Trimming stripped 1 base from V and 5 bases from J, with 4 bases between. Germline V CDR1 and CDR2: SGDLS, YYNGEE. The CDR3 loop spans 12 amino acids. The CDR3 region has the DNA TGTGCCAGCAGCGTACTAGATCAGCCCCAGCATTTT. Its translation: CASSVLDQPQHF.

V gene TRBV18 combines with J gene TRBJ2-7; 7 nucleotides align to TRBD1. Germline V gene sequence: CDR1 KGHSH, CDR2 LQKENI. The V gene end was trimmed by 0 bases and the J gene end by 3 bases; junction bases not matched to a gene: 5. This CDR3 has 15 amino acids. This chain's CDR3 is CASSPPLNRGYEQYF. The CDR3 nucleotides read TGTGCCAGCTCACCACCCTTAAACAGGGGCTACGAGCAGTACTTC. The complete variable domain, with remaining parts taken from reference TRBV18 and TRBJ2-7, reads NAGVMQNPRHLVRRRGQEARLRCSPMKGHSHVYWYRQLPEEGLKFMVYLQKENIIDESGMPKERFSAEFPKEGPSILRIQQVVRGDSAAYFCASSPPLNRGYEQYFGPGTRLTVT.

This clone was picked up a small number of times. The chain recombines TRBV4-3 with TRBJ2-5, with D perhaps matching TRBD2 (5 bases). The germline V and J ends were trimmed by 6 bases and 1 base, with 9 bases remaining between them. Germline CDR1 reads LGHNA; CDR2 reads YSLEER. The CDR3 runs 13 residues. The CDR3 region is CASSPDFQETQYF. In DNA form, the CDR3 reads TGCGCCAGCAGTCCGGACTTCCAAGAGACCCAGTACTTC.

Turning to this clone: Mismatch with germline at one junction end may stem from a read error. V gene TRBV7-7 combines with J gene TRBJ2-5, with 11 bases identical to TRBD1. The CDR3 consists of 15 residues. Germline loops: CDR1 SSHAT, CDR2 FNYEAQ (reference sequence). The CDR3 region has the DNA TGTGCTAGCAGCACGCGGACAGGGGGCGAGGAGACCCAGTACTTC. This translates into CASSTRTGGEETQYF.

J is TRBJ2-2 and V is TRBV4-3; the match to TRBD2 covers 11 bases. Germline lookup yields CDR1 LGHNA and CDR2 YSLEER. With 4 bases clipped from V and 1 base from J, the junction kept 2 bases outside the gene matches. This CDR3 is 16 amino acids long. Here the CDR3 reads CASSPLAGGNTGELFF. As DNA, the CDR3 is TGCGCCAGCAGCCCCCTAGCGGGGGGGAACACCGGGGAGCTGTTTTTT.

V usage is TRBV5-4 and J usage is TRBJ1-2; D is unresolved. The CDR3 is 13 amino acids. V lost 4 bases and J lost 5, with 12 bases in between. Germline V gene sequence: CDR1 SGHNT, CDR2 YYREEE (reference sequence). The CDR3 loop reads CASSPTLGYGYTF. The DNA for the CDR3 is TGTGCCAGCAGCCCAACACTCGGGTATGGCTACACCTTC.

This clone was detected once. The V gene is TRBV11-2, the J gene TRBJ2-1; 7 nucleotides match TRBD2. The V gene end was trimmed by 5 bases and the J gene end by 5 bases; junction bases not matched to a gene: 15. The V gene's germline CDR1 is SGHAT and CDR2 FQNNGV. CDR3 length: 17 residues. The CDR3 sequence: CASSPVSGGIVHNEQFF. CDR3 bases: TGTGCCAGCAGCCCAGTGTCCGGGGGGATAGTCCACAATGAGCAGTTCTTC.

The CDR3 sequence: CASSLAQDRVGETQYF. In DNA, the CDR3 is TGCGCCAGCAGCTTGGCCCAGGACAGGGTGGGGGAGACCCAGTACTTC. This chain uses TRBV5-1 with TRBJ2-5, with 8 bases lining up with TRBD1. From germline, CDR1 is SGHRS and CDR2 YFSETQ. V lost 0 bases, J lost 5 bases, and 9 bases stayed unmatched. The CDR3 runs to 16 residues.

The CDR3 is CASSQQGVVYGYTF. CDR3 DNA sequence: TGTGCCAGCAGCCAACAGGGGGTTGTCTATGGCTACACCTTC. The V gene is TRBV7-2, the J gene TRBJ1-2, with 8 bases lining up with TRBD1. Germline trimming cut 5 bases from V and 4 bases from J; bases unmatched to any gene: 6. This CDR3 contains 14 residues. Germline V lookup: CDR1 SGHTA, CDR2 FQGNSA.

The CDR3 loop reads CATRQGSYGYTF. The DNA for the CDR3 is TGTGCCACACGACAGGGGAGCTATGGCTACACCTTC. V is TRBV27 and J is TRBJ1-2; 8 bases fit TRBD1. Trimming cost V 10 bases and J 4 bases; bases outside gene matches: 5. Per germline, CDR1 MNHEY and CDR2 SMNVEV (reference sequence). CDR3 size: 12 residues.

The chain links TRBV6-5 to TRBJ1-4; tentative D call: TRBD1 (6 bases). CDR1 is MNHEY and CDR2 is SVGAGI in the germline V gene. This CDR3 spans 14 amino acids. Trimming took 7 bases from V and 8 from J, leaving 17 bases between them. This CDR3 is CASKSPRGGEKLFF. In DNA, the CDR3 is TGTGCCAGCAAGTCCCCCAGGGGTGGGGAAAAACTGTTTTTT.

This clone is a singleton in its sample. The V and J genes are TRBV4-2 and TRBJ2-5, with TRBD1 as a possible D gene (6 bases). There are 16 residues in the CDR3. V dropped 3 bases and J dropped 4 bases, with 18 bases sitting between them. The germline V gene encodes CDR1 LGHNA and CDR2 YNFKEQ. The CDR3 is CASSHRRSGVTETQYF. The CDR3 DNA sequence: TGTGCCAGCAGCCACCGTCGATCAGGGGTGACAGAGACCCAGTACTTC.